The clone carrying this T cell receptor beta chain was seen once. These data belong to a study of shared clonotypes between healthy human individuals. In the naive CD8 group, cells lacked CD45RO and were positively selected for CCR7, so terminally differentiated effector memory CD45RA+ cells were left out. The donor population consisted of healthy HIV-negative adults with no recent acute infections or vaccinations. CDR3 length: 15 amino acids. Germline CDR1 and CDR2: MNHEY and SVGAGI. Trimming removed 2 bases at V and 0 bases at J, with 10 bases between. The data were produced by immunoSEQ multiplex PCR, yet TCRdb's version contains in-frame clones alone and is incomplete. The table lists about 2 million clones, just under 95% of them singletons.

The clonotype was recovered from a man between 18 and 29 years old in good health. Sample: naive CD8+ T cells sorted from blood. The rearrangement links TRBV6-5 to TRBJ1-1, with D hard to call. The CDR3 sequence: CASSYGAGLNTEAFF. DNA for the CDR3: TGTGCCAGCAGTTACGGAGCGGGGTTGAACACTGAAGCTTTCTTT.